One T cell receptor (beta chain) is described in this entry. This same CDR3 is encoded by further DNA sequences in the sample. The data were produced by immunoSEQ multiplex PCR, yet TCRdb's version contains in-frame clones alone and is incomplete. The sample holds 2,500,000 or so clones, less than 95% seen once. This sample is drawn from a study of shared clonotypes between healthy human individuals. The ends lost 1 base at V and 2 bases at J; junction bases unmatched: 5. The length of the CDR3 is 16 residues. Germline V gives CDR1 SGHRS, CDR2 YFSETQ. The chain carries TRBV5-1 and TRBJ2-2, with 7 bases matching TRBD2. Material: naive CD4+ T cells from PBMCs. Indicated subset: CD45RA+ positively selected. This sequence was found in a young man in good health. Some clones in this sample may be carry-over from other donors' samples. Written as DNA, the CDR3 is TGCGCCAGCAGCTTGCTGGCTAGCGGAAACACCGGGGAGCTGTTTTTT. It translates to CASSLLASGNTGELFF.